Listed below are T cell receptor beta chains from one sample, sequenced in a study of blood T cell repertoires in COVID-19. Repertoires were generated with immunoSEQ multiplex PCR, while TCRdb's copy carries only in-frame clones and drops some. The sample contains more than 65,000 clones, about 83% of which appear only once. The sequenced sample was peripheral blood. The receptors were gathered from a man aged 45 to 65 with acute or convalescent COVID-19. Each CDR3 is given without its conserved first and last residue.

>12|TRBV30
AWSVSQYNSPLH
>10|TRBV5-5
ASSLVRAGYT
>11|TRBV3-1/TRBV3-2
ASSRGFQETQY
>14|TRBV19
ASGLLTGTGINEQF
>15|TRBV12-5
ASGLVRHCSSGNTIY
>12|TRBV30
AWSGLVAAYEQY
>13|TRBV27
ASSYRPEGSYGYT
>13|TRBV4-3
ASSRDTLGGEKLF
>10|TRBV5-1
ASSLNSDTQY
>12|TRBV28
ASRRGTTFDEQF
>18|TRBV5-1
ASSSTPGQGSLAQYNEQF
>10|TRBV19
ASKKRGTEAF
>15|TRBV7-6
ASSLAGRQGASKGYT
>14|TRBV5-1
ASSFTTSGGRDTQY
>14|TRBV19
ASSQGVPRGNSPLH
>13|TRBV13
ASSSIGQGDQTQY
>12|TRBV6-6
ASRPDRDNSPLH
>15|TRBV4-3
ASSQDYSGGGRETQY
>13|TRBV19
ATSSPGGRRYEQY
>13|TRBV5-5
ASSSTGNSNQPQH
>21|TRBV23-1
ASSHPKQGPQIGDNSLGEKLF
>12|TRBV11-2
ASTQGGPLEGYT
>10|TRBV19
ASSIGNSPLH
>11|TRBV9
ASSAGRGETQY
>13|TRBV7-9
ASSLGGTGTEKLF
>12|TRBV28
ASREGQGDNEQY
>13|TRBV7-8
ASSPKGGGRYEQY